The 26 T cell receptor beta chains presented below share a single source sample, sequenced in a study of high-grade serous ovarian cancer treatment subgroups. Here immunoSEQ multiplex PCR was the method, and the copy in TCRdb shows in-frame clones only, minus some. The sample includes approximately 8,900 clones, more than 85% of them seen just once. Tumor samples were taken before definitive surgery or chemotherapy. The specimen sequenced was tumor tissue. The receptor set was obtained from a human donor with high-grade serous ovarian cancer.

This sequence joins TRBV15 and TRBJ2-7; the D is unclear. The germline V gene has CDR1 LNHNV and CDR2 YYDKDF (reference sequence). The CDR3 sequence is 13 residues long. Trimming removed 0 bases from V and 3 bases from J, with 6 bases in between. The CDR3 region has the DNA TGTGCCACCAGCAGAGATTTGGGCTACGAGCAGTACTTC. Amino acids: CATSRDLGYEQYF.

V usage is TRBV27 and J usage is TRBJ1-1; 8 bases match TRBD1. This CDR3 is built from 14 residues. Germline CDR1 reads MNHEY; CDR2 reads SMNVEV (reference sequence). The trim removed 0 bases at V and 11 bases at J, leaving 8 bases unmatched. CDR3 sequence reads: CASSLSTGAYSAFF. CDR3 nucleotide sequence: TGTGCCAGCAGTTTATCGACAGGGGCCTATTCCGCTTTCTTT.

In its sample, this clone was seen once. J is TRBJ2-2 and V is TRBV15; no firm D call. In germline, CDR1 is LNHNV, CDR2 YYDKDF (reference sequence). The CDR3 runs to 16 residues. V lost 3 bases, J lost 1 base, and 12 bases lay in between. CDR3 bases: TGTGCCACCAGCAGGGTGGTAGTATGGAACACCGGGGAGCTGTTTTTT. Translated, it gives CATSRVVVWNTGELFF. The full variable domain, completed using reference TRBV15 and TRBJ2-2, is DAMVIQNPRYQVTQFGKPVTLSCSQTLNHNVMYWYQQKSSQAPKLLFHYYDKDFNNEADTPDNFQSRRPNTSFCFLDIRSPGLGDTAMYLCATSRVVVWNTGELFFGEGSRLTVL.

V usage is TRBV5-4 and J usage is TRBJ1-6; 9 bases map to TRBD1. Germline values: CDR1 SGHNT, CDR2 YYREEE (reference sequence). The V and J ends lost 4 bases and 7 bases, in that order; junction bases with no gene match: 3. CDR3 size: 14 residues. Written as DNA, the CDR3 is TGTGCCAGCAGCCTTACAGGGGGCAATTCACCCCTCCACTTT. Its protein is CASSLTGGNSPLHF.

This clone was picked up a small number of times. V and J are TRBV29-1 and TRBJ1-1; 7 nucleotides line up with TRBD1. V lost 5 bases, J lost 1 base, and 1 base stayed unmatched. CDR1 and CDR2 (germline): SQVTM, ANQGSEA. This CDR3 is 12 amino acids long. CDR3: CSVWTGNTEAFF. Here the CDR3 DNA reads TGCAGCGTTTGGACAGGGAACACTGAAGCTTTCTTT.

A single count supports this clone. The V gene is TRBV11-2, the J gene TRBJ2-3; D perhaps matches TRBD1 (7 bases). In germline, CDR1 is SGHAT, CDR2 FQNNGV. This CDR3 region has 16 residues. The V end lost 5 bases, the J end lost 1 base, and 16 bases lay between the germline ends. The CDR3 bases are TGTGCCAGCAGCGTAGGGGGCCGGGGGCGCACAGATACGCAGTATTTT. Its translation: CASSVGGRGRTDTQYF.

This chain joins TRBV7-6 and TRBJ2-2, with 13 bases that match TRBD2. V was pared by 2 bases and J by 1 base, with 1 base of the junction left unmatched. This CDR3 region has 17 residues. CDR1 is SGHVS, CDR2 FNYEAQ, per germline. DNA for the CDR3: TGTGCCAGCAGCTTAAGGACTAGCGGGGGGAACACCGGGGAGCTGTTTTTT. Translation: CASSLRTSGGNTGELFF.

The chain recombines TRBV10-3 with TRBJ2-7, with 10 bases identical to TRBD1. V lost 4 bases to trimming and J lost 3 bases; unmatched junction nucleotides: 6. The CDR3 has 15 amino acids. In germline, CDR1 is ENHRY, CDR2 SYGVKD. CDR3 protein: CAISGGTGDFYEQYF. For the CDR3, the DNA is TGTGCCATCAGTGGAGGGACAGGGGACTTCTACGAGCAGTACTTC.

This rearrangement joins TRBV4-1 to TRBJ2-7; 8 bases align to TRBD2. CDR1 is MGHRA and CDR2 is YSYEKL in the germline V gene. The V segment lost 3 bases and the J segment 5 bases; nucleotides outside the gene matches: 15. The CDR3 is made up of 17 amino acids. The CDR3 sequence: CASSQVPGRGDLNEQYF. The CDR3 bases are TGCGCCAGCAGCCAGGTCCCTGGGCGGGGGGACCTTAACGAGCAGTACTTC.

The chain links TRBV11-2 to TRBJ1-2; no clear D. Germline loops: CDR1 SGHAT, CDR2 FQNNGV. Trimming removed 5 bases at V and 0 bases at J, with 13 bases between. This CDR3 spans 15 amino acids. CDR3 coding DNA: TGTGCCAGCAGCCCCATCGCCTCCCCTAACTATGGCTACACCTTC. Translated: CASSPIASPNYGYTF.

This clone was found a few times. CDR3 sequence: CASRLGANTGELFF. DNA of the CDR3: TGTGCCAGCAGGCTCGGGGCTAACACCGGGGAGCTGTTTTTT. The chain has TRBV2 and TRBJ2-2; D is possibly TRBD1 or TRBD2 (5 bases each). Trimming shortened V by 6 bases and J by 2 bases, and 10 bases separated the two germline ends. The length of the CDR3 is 14 residues. Germline CDR1 is SNHLY and CDR2 is FYNNEI.

This rearrangement joins TRBV19 to TRBJ2-3, with 7 bases fitting TRBD2. Trimming took 1 base from V and 11 from J; bases not matched to a gene: 12. The CDR3 spans 15 residues. Germline V CDR1 and CDR2: LNHDA, SQIVND (reference sequence). The CDR3, as DNA: TGTGCCAGTAGTATAGGGTTAGCGGGCCGCCAGTGGCAGTATTTT. Its translation is CASSIGLAGRQWQYF.

This chain uses TRBV9 with TRBJ2-5; maybe TRBD2 (5 bases). The tail of the sequence fits TRBJ2-7 better, so the J call may be wrong. From germline, CDR1 is SGDLS and CDR2 YYNGEE. The CDR3 spans 13 residues. This chain's CDR3 is CASSREGSYEQYF. For the CDR3, the DNA is TGTGCCAGTTCCCGAGAGGGATCCTACGAGCAGTACTTC.

This clone was counted only a few times. V gene TRBV6-6 combines with J gene TRBJ1-1; D gene ambiguous. This CDR3 region has 13 residues. V was trimmed by 5 bases and J by 0 bases, leaving 7 bases between them. The germline gives CDR1 MNHNY, CDR2 SVGAGI (reference sequence). CDR3 region: CASSGGMNTEAFF. The CDR3 nucleotides are TGTGCCAGCAGTGGAGGGATGAACACTGAAGCTTTCTTT.

V usage is TRBV11-1 and J usage is TRBJ2-4; TRBD1 matches 8 bases. Germline CDR1 reads SGHAT; CDR2 reads FQDESV (reference sequence). The CDR3 contains 16 residues. Germline trimming cut 4 bases from V and 7 bases from J; bases unmatched to any gene: 12. CDR3: CASSSPLDRAVNIQYF. The CDR3 DNA is TGTGCCAGCAGCTCCCCCCTGGACAGGGCGGTCAACATTCAGTACTTC.

This chain joins TRBV6-1 and TRBJ1-6, with unresolved D. V was pared by 1 base and J by 0 bases, with 10 bases between. The CDR3 is 17 residues long. CDR1 and CDR2 from the germline V gene are MNHNS and SASEGT. In nucleotides, the CDR3 is TGTGCCAGCAGTGAAGTTGGTGGGAGCTCCTATAATTCACCCCTCCACTTT. Translated, it gives CASSEVGGSSYNSPLHF.

This rearrangement joins TRBV19 to TRBJ2-7; a possible D gene is TRBD2 (7 bases). V was clipped by 4 bases and J by 3 bases, with 13 bases between them. CDR3 length equals 14 residues. Germline V gene data show CDR1 as LNHDA and CDR2 as SQIVND (reference sequence). CDR3 region: CASSKGGGFYEQYF. CDR3 coding DNA: TGTGCCAGTAGTAAGGGAGGGGGTTTCTACGAGCAGTACTTC.

The V and J genes are TRBV4-3 and TRBJ1-2, with D perhaps TRBD1 (5 bases). Germline values: CDR1 LGHNA, CDR2 YSLEER. The germline V and J ends were trimmed by 1 base and 8 bases, with 11 bases remaining between them. The CDR3 contains 13 residues. The DNA for the CDR3 is TGCGCCAGCAGCCAAGCGGGGGTAGAGGGCTACACCTTC. This codes for CASSQAGVEGYTF.

This chain connects TRBV7-6 to TRBJ2-5; TRBD1 is a possible D gene (7 bases). The germline CDR1 and CDR2 sequences are SGHVS and FNYEAQ. This CDR3 region has 13 residues. Trimming removed 5 bases at V and 7 bases at J, with 14 bases between. In DNA, the CDR3 is TGTGCCAGCAGCCGCCCCCAGGGGGGGACCCAGTACTTC. It specifies CASSRPQGGTQYF.

The chain joins TRBV4-3 to TRBJ2-1, with a possible D match to TRBD1 (5 bases). Germline CDR1 is LGHNA and CDR2 is YSLEER. The V end lost 1 base, the J end lost 4 bases, and 11 bases lay between the germline ends. The CDR3 covers 15 residues. The CDR3 spells CASSQAQGRYNEQFF. The CDR3 DNA reads as TGCGCCAGCAGCCAAGCTCAGGGCAGGTACAATGAGCAGTTCTTC.

V usage is TRBV28 and J usage is TRBJ2-5; 15 positions match TRBD2. This CDR3 contains 17 residues. The V gene's germline CDR1 is MDHEN and CDR2 SYDVKM. J lost 4 bases, V lost 3 bases, and 6 bases had no gene match. CDR3 nucleotides: TGTGCCAGCAGTTTCCGAGGACTAGCGGGAGGGCGAGAGACCCAGTACTTC. Translated, it gives CASSFRGLAGGRETQYF.

V gene TRBV7-8 combines with J gene TRBJ1-1; no clear D gene. Trimming stripped 1 base from V and 1 base from J, with 4 bases between. CDR1 is SGHVS and CDR2 is FQNEAQ in the germline V gene. The CDR3 is 13 residues long. CDR3 in DNA: TGTGCCAGCAGCTTAGTAGAGAACACTGAAGCTTTCTTT. It codes for CASSLVENTEAFF.

CDR3 protein: CAISELDVGTEAFF. CDR3 nucleotide sequence: TGTGCCATCAGTGAATTGGACGTTGGGACTGAAGCTTTCTTT. The chain uses TRBV10-3 and TRBJ1-1; D remains unclear. This CDR3 is 14 amino acids long. Germline V gives CDR1 ENHRY, CDR2 SYGVKD. V gave up 3 bases and J gave up 5 bases, with 13 bases separating them.

V is TRBV18 and J is TRBJ2-1; TRBD2 is a possible D gene (6 bases). This CDR3 comprises 16 residues. V lost 3 bases to trimming and J lost 2 bases, with 14 bases between them. Germline CDR1 reads KGHSH; CDR2 reads LQKENI. CDR3 region: CASSPILPSAYNEQFF. In nucleotides, the CDR3 is TGTGCCAGCTCACCTATCTTGCCTAGCGCCTACAATGAGCAGTTCTTC. Drawing the rest from reference TRBV18 and TRBJ2-1, the complete variable domain is NAGVMQNPRHLVRRRGQEARLRCSPMKGHSHVYWYRQLPEEGLKFMVYLQKENIIDESGMPKERFSAEFPKEGPSILRIQQVVRGDSAAYFCASSPILPSAYNEQFFGPGTRLTVL.

The chain combines TRBV7-9 with TRBJ1-1; maybe TRBD1 (6 bases). V was cut by 0 bases and J by 0 bases, with 14 bases left in between. The CDR3 has 17 residues. The V gene's germline CDR1 is SEHNR and CDR2 FQNEAQ (reference sequence). The CDR3, as DNA: TGTGCCAGCAGCTTAGCCCTACAGGGACCGATGAACACTGAAGCTTTCTTT. Its protein is CASSLALQGPMNTEAFF.

V gene TRBV5-4 combines with J gene TRBJ2-7, with unresolved D. This CDR3 spans 14 amino acids. V lost 5 bases and J lost 0, with 12 bases in between. Germline CDR1 and CDR2: SGHNT and YYREEE (reference sequence). Written as DNA, the CDR3 is TGTGCCAGCAGTCCGTCTAGTCTCTCCTACGAGCAGTACTTC. Translation gives CASSPSSLSYEQYF.